The sequence of this T cell receptor (beta chain) was determined in a study of OX40 agonist ivuxolimab in advanced cancers. Study as a whole: Those enrolled were 80% to 85% male, with a mean age of around 57 years and ages from roughly 23 to 80.

This clone was seen more than once but under ten times. Its antigen is as yet unknown. The CDR3 is 14 residues long. Germline CDR1 is KGHSH and CDR2 is LQKENI. Between the trimmed V and J ends, which lost 3 bases and 4 bases, there was a span of 10 bases. Measured with immunoSEQ multiplex PCR; TCRdb has only the in-frame clones, and not every one. The sample lists around 120,000 clones, approximately 92% occurring once. Study-wide points: Clonal expansion from baseline to week 6 occurred in both CD4+ and CD8+ T cells.

This sequence originates from an adult with an advanced solid tumor such as melanoma, head and neck, liver or kidney cancer. The chain employs TRBV18 and TRBJ1-5, with D hard to call. The sample in question was CD4+ or CD8+ T cells sorted from blood, obtained in a trial of the OX40 agonist ivuxolimab. CDR3 sequence (DNA): TGTGCCAGCTCACCCGAATCAGCTAATCAGCCCCAGCATTTT. As protein: CASSPESANQPQHF.